This T cell receptor beta chain is from a study of control samples from healthy donors and cancer patients (dated by TCRdb to about 2020). Per the germline V gene (reference sequence), SGHNT is the CDR1 and YYREEE is the CDR2. From its cysteine to its phenylalanine, the CDR3 spans 16 amino acids. The CDR3 DNA has 48 bases and is translated from base 1. V is shortened by 4 bases, J by 1 base, and the region joining them spans 17 bases. Comment on this clone: Its antigen specificity is not known. No base quality values were provided; no much bigger clone lies one nucleotide off.

The method was the immunoSEQ multiplex PCR assay. Not all clones reach the TCRdb copy of this immuneACCESS table, which keeps in-frame sequences only. Checked studies attribute under half of the gap to unresolved V genes and leave the rest unexplained. This sample lists more than 95,000 clones; 80% to 90% were detected once. The biggest ten clones account for around 1.2% of the sample. The chain is encoded by TRBV5-4 joined to TRBJ1-1; no confident D gene assignment can be made. Source material: PBMCs. The TCR sequence derives from a woman between 45 and 65 years old with colorectal cancer. The encoded CDR3 is CASSGRSWVANTEAFF. The DNA is TGTGCCAGCAGCGGAAGGAGTTGGGTCGCGAACACTGAAGCTTTCTTT.